This T cell receptor beta chain was observed in a study of T cell responses to AZD1222 COVID-19 vaccine. Notes on the study in general: Most donors were white British and more were female, and clonal diversity was possibly underestimated.

Concerning this clone: The antigen is undetermined.

The germline gives CDR1 ENHRY, CDR2 SYGVKD. V lost 5 bases and J lost 2, with 5 bases in between. The CDR3 has 12 amino acids. Only in-frame clones appear in the TCRdb table, and some are missing; sequencing was by immunoSEQ multiplex PCR. This sample yields over 150,000 clones, of which about 90% are seen a single time; 5.5% to 6% belongs to the top ten. The material was peripheral blood, obtained on day 0 of MenACWY control vaccination. The chain combines TRBV10-3 with TRBJ2-3; D gene uncertain. The origin of this receptor is an adult in good health. CDR3 region: CAISQATDTQYF. The DNA of the CDR3 is TGTGCCATCAGTCAGGCCACAGATACGCAGTATTTT.